This section outlines one TCR beta chain sequence together with its context. Its target is unknown. The CDR3 runs to 15 residues. Germline V gene lookup returns CDR1 SEHNR and CDR2 FQNEAQ (reference sequence). J lost 4 bases, V lost 6 bases, and 11 bases had no gene match. The data belong to a study of STAT3 mutations in large granular lymphocyte leukemia. About the study: Canonical activating STAT3 mutations were detected in roughly half of the longitudinally sequenced T-LGLL patients. About 38% of treated T-LGLL patients showed hematologic response to immunosuppression. Whole-study results and caveats: Treatment regimens differed across patients between samplings. Every T-LGLL patient had at least one immunodominant TCRbeta clonotype.

The protocol was immunoSEQ multiplex PCR, while the TCRdb copy is restricted to in-frame clones and leaves out a portion. The repertoire holds about 4,200 clones, roughly 80% seen once, with 85% to 90% in the top ten. The clonotype originates from a boy aged 5-17 years with T-cell large granular lymphocyte leukemia. Some clones in this sample may be carry-over from other donors' samples. Specimen: peripheral blood mononuclear cells. J is TRBJ1-2 and V is TRBV7-9; 7 bases map to TRBD1. CDR3 sequence reads: CASRPGQPVTYGYTF. The CDR3 DNA reads TGTGCCAGCAGACCGGGACAGCCAGTAACCTATGGCTACACCTTC.